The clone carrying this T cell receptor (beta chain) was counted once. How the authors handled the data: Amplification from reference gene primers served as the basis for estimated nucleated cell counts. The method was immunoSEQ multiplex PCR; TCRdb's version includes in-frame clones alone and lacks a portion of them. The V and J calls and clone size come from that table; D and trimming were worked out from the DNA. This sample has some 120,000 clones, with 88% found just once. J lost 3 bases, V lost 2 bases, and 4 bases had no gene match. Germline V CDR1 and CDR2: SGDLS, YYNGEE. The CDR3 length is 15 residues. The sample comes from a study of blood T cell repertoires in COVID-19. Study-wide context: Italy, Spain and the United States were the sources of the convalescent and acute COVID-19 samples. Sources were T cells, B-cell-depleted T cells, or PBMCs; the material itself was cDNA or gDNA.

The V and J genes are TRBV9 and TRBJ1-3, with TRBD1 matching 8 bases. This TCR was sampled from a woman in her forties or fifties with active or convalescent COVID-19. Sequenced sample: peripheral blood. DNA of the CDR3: TGTGCCAGCAGCGTTGGGACAGGAGGTGGAAACACCATATATTTT. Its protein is CASSVGTGGGNTIYF.